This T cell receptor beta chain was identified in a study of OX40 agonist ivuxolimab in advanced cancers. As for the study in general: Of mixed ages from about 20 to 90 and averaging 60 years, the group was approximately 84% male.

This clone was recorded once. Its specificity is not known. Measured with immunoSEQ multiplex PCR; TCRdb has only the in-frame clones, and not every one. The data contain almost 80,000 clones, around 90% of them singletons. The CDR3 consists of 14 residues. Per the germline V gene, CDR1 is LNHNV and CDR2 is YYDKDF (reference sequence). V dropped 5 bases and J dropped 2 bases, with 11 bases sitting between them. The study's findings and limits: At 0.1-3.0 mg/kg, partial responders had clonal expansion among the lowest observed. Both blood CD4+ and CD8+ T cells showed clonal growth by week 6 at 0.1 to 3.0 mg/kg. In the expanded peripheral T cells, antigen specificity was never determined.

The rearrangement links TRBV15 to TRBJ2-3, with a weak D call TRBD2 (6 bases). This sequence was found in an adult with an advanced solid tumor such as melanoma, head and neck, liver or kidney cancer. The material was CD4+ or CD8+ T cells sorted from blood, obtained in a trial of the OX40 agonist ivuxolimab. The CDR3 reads CATSLGLDTDTQYF. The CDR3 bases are TGTGCCACCAGCCTGGGACTCGACACAGATACGCAGTATTTT.